This T cell receptor (beta chain) originates from a study of T cells after yellow fever vaccination. The 5'RACE template-switching step produced TCR cDNA and added a universal primer site and UMIs. TCRdb ran MiXCR on the 5' RACE reads and lists one entry per CDR3 protein. The data show 510,000 or so distinct CDR3 sequences, about 19% seen once. This clonotype was detected only a few times. The CDR3 sequence is 15 residues long. V was pared by 7 bases and J by 5 bases, with 11 bases of the junction left unmatched. The sample in question was PBMCs, obtained 15 days after the yellow fever booster vaccination. This TCR was recovered from a man aged 25 to 40 who received the YFV17D yellow fever vaccine. The chain carries TRBV12-3 or TRBV12-4 and TRBJ2-7; 10 bases match TRBD2. In nucleotides, the CDR3 is TGTGCCAGCAAAGTGACTAGCGGGTTTGAGAACGAGCAGTACTTC. This codes for CASKVTSGFENEQYF.